The entry below describes one T cell receptor (beta chain). Germline values: CDR1 SGHNT, CDR2 YYREEE (reference sequence). The CDR3 contains 13 residues. Trimming removed 4 bases at V and 4 bases at J, with 12 bases between. This entry comes from a study of blood T cells in healthy people across ages. A J-beta primer mix and a sample-barcoded 5' primer were used in a second PCR of roughly 6 to 11 cycles. TCRdb reprocessed the 5' RACE reads via MiXCR and lists one record per CDR3 protein. The table lists some 900,000 distinct CDR3 sequences, under 35% of them singletons. This chain uses TRBV5-4 with TRBJ2-7; D gene unclear. Sequencing input: blood. The clonotype was recovered from a woman of 80 years or more in good health. CDR3 in amino acids: CASSPHGSYEQYF. CDR3 coding DNA: TGTGCCAGCAGCCCCCATGGCTCGTACGAGCAGTACTTC.